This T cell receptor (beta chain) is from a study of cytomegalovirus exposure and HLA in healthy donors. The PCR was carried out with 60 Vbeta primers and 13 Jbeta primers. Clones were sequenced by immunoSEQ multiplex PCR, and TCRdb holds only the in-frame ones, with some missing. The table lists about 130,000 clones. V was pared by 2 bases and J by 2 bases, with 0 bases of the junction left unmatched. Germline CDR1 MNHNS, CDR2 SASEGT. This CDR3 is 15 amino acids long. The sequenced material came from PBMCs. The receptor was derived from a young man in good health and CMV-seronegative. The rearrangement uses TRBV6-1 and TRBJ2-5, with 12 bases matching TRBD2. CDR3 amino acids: CASSELAGGQETQYF. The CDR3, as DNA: TGTGCCAGCAGTGAACTAGCGGGGGGGCAAGAGACCCAGTACTTC.